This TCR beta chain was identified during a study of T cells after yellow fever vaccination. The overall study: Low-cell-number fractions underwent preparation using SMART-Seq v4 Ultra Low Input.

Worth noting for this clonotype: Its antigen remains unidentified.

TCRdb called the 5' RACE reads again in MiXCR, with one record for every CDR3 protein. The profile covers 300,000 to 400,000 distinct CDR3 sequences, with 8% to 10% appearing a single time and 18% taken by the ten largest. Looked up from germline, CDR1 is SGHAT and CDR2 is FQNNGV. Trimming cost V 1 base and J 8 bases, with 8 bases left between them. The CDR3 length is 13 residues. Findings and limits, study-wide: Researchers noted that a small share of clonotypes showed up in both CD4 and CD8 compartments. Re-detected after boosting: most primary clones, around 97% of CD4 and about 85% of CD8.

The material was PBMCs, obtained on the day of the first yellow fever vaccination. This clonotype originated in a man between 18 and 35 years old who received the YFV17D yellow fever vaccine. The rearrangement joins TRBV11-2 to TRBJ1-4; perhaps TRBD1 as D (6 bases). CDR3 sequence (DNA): TGTGCCAGCAGCTTAGCAGGGGAAGAAAAACTGTTTTTT. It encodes CASSLAGEEKLFF.